This record concerns one T cell receptor (beta chain) sequence. Its antigen is unidentified. The entry originates in a study of T-cell reconstitution after alpha-beta-depleted transplantation in children. Unique molecular identifiers were incorporated when the TCRbeta library was constructed. One entry per CDR3 protein, called by TCRdb with MiXCR from the PCR reads. The data hold around 80,000 distinct CDR3 sequences, with less than 20% observed a single time. Study outcomes and limitations: Newly produced T cells mostly provided counts and TCRbeta diversity after one year, as hyperexpanded clones declined. The study traced high day-60 TCRbeta diversity in some patients to surviving recipient T cells and thymic progenitors.

Per the germline V gene, CDR1 is SNHLY and CDR2 is FYNNEI. The CDR3 totals 17 residues. The sequence was collected from a male patient under 10 years old who had a stem cell transplant for acute lymphoblastic leukemia, so the T cells may come from the graft donor. The sequences come from PBMCs, mostly from graft donor cells, collected 360 days after TCRalphabeta/CD19-depleted stem cell transplant. V is TRBV2 and J is TRBJ2-1; 12 bases agree with TRBD2. CDR3: CTFSSPTSGSSYNEQFF. The CDR3 coding sequence is TGTACCTTCAGTTCCCCGACTAGCGGGAGCTCCTACAATGAGCAGTTCTTC.